Listed here are 15 T cell receptor beta chains from one sample, sequenced in a study of shared clonotypes between healthy human individuals. The assay was immunoSEQ multiplex PCR, and TCRdb's table has in-frame clones only and misses some. The data contain around 510,000 clones, approximately 95% of them singletons. Sequenced input: naive CD4+ T cells sorted from blood. Subset reported: CD45RA+ positively selected. The receptors were sampled from a woman aged 25 to 45 in good health.

The chain has TRBV18 and TRBJ1-5; D gene uncertain. The CDR3 totals 16 residues. Germline V gene sequence: CDR1 KGHSH, CDR2 LQKENI. The V and J ends lost 3 bases and 4 bases respectively, with 16 bases between them. The DNA of the CDR3 is TGTGCCAGCTCACCGCAGTACATGCGTGATAATCAGCCCCAGCATTTT. Protein: CASSPQYMRDNQPQHF.

The chain is built from TRBV30 and TRBJ2-7; TRBD2 aligns across 9 bases. With V trimmed by 0 bases and J by 0 bases, 3 bases remained unmatched. The germline CDR1 and CDR2 sequences are GTSNPN and SVGIG (reference sequence). The CDR3 loop spans 15 amino acids. The DNA for the CDR3 is TGTGCCTGGAGTGTACTAGCGGGTGCCTCCTACGAGCAGTACTTC. Protein sequence: CAWSVLAGASYEQYF.

V is TRBV5-4 and J is TRBJ1-2, with TRBD1 matching 11 bases. Germline CDR1 and CDR2: SGHNT and YYREEE (reference sequence). The CDR3 length is 17 residues. V gave up 0 bases and J gave up 7 bases; unmatched junction bases: 11. CDR3 residues: CASSLAPSRTGGAGYTF. The DNA of the CDR3 is TGTGCCAGCAGCTTGGCCCCCAGTCGGACAGGGGGCGCTGGCTACACCTTC.

The chain couples TRBV18 to TRBJ2-7; TRBD2 matches at 8 bases. The CDR3 is made up of 15 amino acids. V trimming: 1 base; J trimming: 6 bases; junction bases outside the gene matches: 8. CDR1 and CDR2 from the germline V gene are KGHSH and LQKENI. The CDR3 DNA reads TGTGCCAGCTCACCACAGGTAGCGGGGTCGGGCGAGCAGTACTTC. This sequence encodes CASSPQVAGSGEQYF.

V gene TRBV27 combines with J gene TRBJ2-5, with D maybe TRBD2 (5 bases). The V end lost 5 bases, the J end lost 4 bases, and 14 bases lay between the germline ends. CDR3 size: 14 residues. Germline loops: CDR1 MNHEY, CDR2 SMNVEV (reference sequence). Here the CDR3 DNA reads TGTGCCAGCAGTACACAGCAACGGGGAGAGACCCAGTACTTC. Amino acids: CASSTQQRGETQYF.

The chain uses TRBV28 and TRBJ2-7; TRBD1 matches 9 bases. This CDR3 has 14 amino acids. Per germline, CDR1 MDHEN and CDR2 SYDVKM. Trimming at V came to 9 bases and at J to 4 bases, leaving 10 bases not matched to a gene. CDR3 nucleotide sequence: TGTGCCAGTGGGACAGGGTGGGGTGGGTACGAGCAGTACTTC. Translated: CASGTGWGGYEQYF.

The chain recombines TRBV4-1 with TRBJ2-5; D is possibly TRBD1 or TRBD2 (5 bases each). V lost 4 bases, J lost 2 bases, and 14 bases lay in between. Germline CDR1 reads MGHRA; CDR2 reads YSYEKL. The CDR3 has 15 residues. The CDR3 bases are TGCGCCAGCAGCCTGGAGAGGGGCAGGCAAGAGACCCAGTACTTC. Amino acids: CASSLERGRQETQYF.

On this clone itself: Compared with germline, one end of the junction differs, possibly owing to a read error. The rearrangement uses TRBV7-2 and TRBJ1-1; D might be TRBD1 (5 bases). The CDR3 spans 21 residues. CDR1 and CDR2 (germline): SGHTA, FQGNSA. CDR3 bases: TGTGCCAGCAGCCTAGCCAGGGAGGGGATTTTTTCCCGGGGCCTGAACACTGAAGCTTTCTTT. Translating gives CASSLAREGIFSRGLNTEAFF.

V gene TRBV5-1 combines with J gene TRBJ2-2, with D maybe TRBD1 (6 bases). Trimming cost V 3 bases and J 5 bases, with 17 bases left between them. Germline values: CDR1 SGHRS, CDR2 YFSETQ. The CDR3 is 16 amino acids. CDR3 in amino acids: CASSWGHLGSTGELFF. CDR3 bases: TGCGCCAGCAGCTGGGGGCACCTCGGGTCGACCGGGGAGCTGTTTTTT.

The chain employs TRBV4-1 and TRBJ2-7, with 7 bases fitting TRBD1. Germline trimming cut 2 bases from V and 5 bases from J; bases unmatched to any gene: 9. Germline V lookup: CDR1 MGHRA, CDR2 YSYEKL. The CDR3 runs to 15 residues. CDR3 in DNA: TGCGCCAGCAGCCAATCCTTCGACAGGGCTGACGAGCAGTACTTC. This gives the protein CASSQSFDRADEQYF.

This clone was seen a single time. The chain employs TRBV19 and TRBJ2-1, with 10 positions matching TRBD2. In germline, CDR1 is LNHDA, CDR2 SQIVND (reference sequence). CDR3 length: 17 amino acids. The J segment lost 7 bases and the V segment lost 0 bases, leaving 9 bases of the junction unmatched. DNA of the CDR3: TGTGCCAGTAGTATAGAATTAGGAGCGGGAGGGCCAAATGAGCAGTTCTTC. Translating gives CASSIELGAGGPNEQFF.

The chain is built from TRBV25-1 and TRBJ1-5, with a possible D match to TRBD1 (6 bases). V lost 8 bases, J lost 3 bases, and 14 bases lay in between. The CDR3 consists of 14 residues. Germline V gene sequence: CDR1 MGHDK, CDR2 SYGVNS. In DNA, the CDR3 is TGTGCCAGCTCCTCGACGGGGGCCAATCAGCCCCAGCATTTT. Protein product: CASSSTGANQPQHF. Together with reference TRBV25-1 and TRBJ1-5, the CDR3 gives the full variable domain: EADIYQTPRYLVIGTGKKITLECSQTMGHDKMYWYQQDPGMELHLIHYSYGVNSTEKGDLSSESTVSRIRTEHFPLTLESARPSHTSQYLCASSSTGANQPQHFGDGTRLSIL.

As for this clone: In the same sample, other DNA sequences code for this CDR3. The chain uses TRBV5-4 and TRBJ2-2; D is undetermined. Trimming removed 0 bases from V and 0 bases from J, with 0 bases in between. The CDR3 contains 13 residues. Germline CDR1 reads SGHNT; CDR2 reads YYREEE (reference sequence). CDR3: CASSLANTGELFF. The CDR3 nucleotides are TGTGCCAGCAGCTTGGCGAACACCGGGGAGCTGTTTTTT.

J is TRBJ2-2 and V is TRBV5-1; 7 bases agree with TRBD1. In germline, CDR1 is SGHRS, CDR2 YFSETQ. The V segment lost 0 bases and the J segment 6 bases; nucleotides outside the gene matches: 11. There are 17 residues in the CDR3. The CDR3 spells CASSLEGPFQGAGELFF. In nucleotides, the CDR3 is TGCGCCAGCAGCTTGGAGGGCCCCTTCCAGGGGGCCGGGGAGCTGTTTTTT.

The chain recombines TRBV25-1 with TRBJ2-5; D perhaps matches TRBD2 (6 bases). Judging by the DNA end, TRBJ2-7 fits better; the J call may be wrong. This CDR3 has 14 residues. CDR1 and CDR2 (germline): MGHDK, SYGVNS. This CDR3 reads CASSGSGITYEQYF. The CDR3, as DNA: TGTGCCAGCAGTGGTAGCGGCATTACCTACGAGCAGTACTTC.